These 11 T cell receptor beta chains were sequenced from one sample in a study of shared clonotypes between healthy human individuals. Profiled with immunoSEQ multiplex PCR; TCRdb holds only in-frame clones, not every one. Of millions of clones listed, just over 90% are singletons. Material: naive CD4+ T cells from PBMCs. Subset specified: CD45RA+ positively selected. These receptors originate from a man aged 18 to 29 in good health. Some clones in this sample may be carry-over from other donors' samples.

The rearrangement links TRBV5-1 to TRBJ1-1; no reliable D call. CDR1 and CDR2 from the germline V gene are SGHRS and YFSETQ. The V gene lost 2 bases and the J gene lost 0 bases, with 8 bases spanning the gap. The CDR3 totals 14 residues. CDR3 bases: TGCGCCAGCAGCTTTTCAGGACTGAACACTGAAGCTTTCTTT. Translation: CASSFSGLNTEAFF.

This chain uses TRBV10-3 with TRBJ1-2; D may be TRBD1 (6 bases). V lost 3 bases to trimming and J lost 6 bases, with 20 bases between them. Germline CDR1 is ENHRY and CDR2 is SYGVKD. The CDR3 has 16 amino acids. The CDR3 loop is CAISESSAGGADGYTF. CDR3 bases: TGTGCCATCAGTGAATCATCAGCTGGGGGGGCGGATGGCTACACCTTC.

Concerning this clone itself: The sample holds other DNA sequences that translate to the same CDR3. CDR3 amino acids: CASSAPGLAYNEQFF. The CDR3 coding sequence is TGTGCCAGCAGTGCCCCGGGACTAGCCTACAATGAGCAGTTCTTC. The chain couples TRBV27 to TRBJ2-1, with 8 positions matching TRBD2. V was clipped by 5 bases and J by 2 bases; unmatched bases: 5. The germline V gene encodes CDR1 MNHEY and CDR2 SMNVEV (reference sequence). The CDR3 covers 15 residues.

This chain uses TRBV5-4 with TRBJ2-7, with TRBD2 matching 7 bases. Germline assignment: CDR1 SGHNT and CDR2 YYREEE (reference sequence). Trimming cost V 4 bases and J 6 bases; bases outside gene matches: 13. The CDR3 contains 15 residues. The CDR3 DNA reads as TGTGCCAGCAGCCCTTCTTCCGCGGGAGTGGGCGAGCAGTACTTC. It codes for CASSPSSAGVGEQYF.

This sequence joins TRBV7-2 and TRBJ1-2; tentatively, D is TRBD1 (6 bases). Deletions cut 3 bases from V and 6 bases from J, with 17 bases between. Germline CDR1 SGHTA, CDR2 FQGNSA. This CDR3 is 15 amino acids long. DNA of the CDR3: TGTGCCAGCAGCTTGCAGCGACGGGGGCCGGATGGCTACACCTTC. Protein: CASSLQRRGPDGYTF.

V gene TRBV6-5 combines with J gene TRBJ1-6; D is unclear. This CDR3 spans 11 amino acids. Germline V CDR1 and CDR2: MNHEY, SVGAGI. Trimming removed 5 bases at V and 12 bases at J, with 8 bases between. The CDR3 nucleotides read TGTGCCAGCAGTGTTGGGGAACCCCTCCACTTT. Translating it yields CASSVGEPLHF.

Written as DNA, the CDR3 is TGTGCCAGCAGCTTAGTCTCGACAGGGTACAATGAGCAGTTCTTC. Translation: CASSLVSTGYNEQFF. V is TRBV7-3 and J is TRBJ2-1, with 7 bases fitting TRBD1. Germline V lookup: CDR1 SGHTA, CDR2 FQGTGA. J was trimmed by 4 bases and V by 2 bases; bases with no gene match: 5. This CDR3 has 15 amino acids.

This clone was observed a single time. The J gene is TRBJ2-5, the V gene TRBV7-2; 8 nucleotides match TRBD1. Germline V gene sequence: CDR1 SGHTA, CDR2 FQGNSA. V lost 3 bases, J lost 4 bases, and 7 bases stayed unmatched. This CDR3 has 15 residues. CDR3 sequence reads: CASSFDRGRGETQYF. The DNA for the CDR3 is TGTGCCAGCAGCTTTGACAGGGGTCGAGGAGAGACCCAGTACTTC.

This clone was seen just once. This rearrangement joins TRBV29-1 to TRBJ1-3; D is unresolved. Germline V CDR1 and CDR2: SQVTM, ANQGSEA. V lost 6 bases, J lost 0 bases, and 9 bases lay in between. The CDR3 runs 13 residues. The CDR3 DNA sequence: TGCAGCGTGATCCAGTTCTCTGGAAACACCATATATTTT. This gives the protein CSVIQFSGNTIYF.

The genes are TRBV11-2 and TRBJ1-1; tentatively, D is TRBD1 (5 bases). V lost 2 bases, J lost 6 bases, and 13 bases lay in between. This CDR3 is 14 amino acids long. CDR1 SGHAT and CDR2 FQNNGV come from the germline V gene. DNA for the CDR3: TGTGCCAGCAGCTTAACCCGGGGACGGGCTGAAGCTTTCTTT. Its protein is CASSLTRGRAEAFF. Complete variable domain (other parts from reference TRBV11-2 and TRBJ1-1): EAGVAQSPRYKIIEKRQSVAFWCNPISGHATLYWYQQILGQGPKLLIQFQNNGVVDDSQLPKDRFSAERLKGVDSTLKIQPAKLEDSAVYLCASSLTRGRAEAFFGQGTRLTVV.

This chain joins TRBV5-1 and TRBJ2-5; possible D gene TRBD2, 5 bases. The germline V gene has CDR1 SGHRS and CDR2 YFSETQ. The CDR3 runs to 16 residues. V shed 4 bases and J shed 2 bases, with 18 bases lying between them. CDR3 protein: CASSPGVVAPQETQYF. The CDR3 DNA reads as TGCGCCAGCAGCCCCGGGGTGGTCGCGCCGCAAGAGACCCAGTACTTC.